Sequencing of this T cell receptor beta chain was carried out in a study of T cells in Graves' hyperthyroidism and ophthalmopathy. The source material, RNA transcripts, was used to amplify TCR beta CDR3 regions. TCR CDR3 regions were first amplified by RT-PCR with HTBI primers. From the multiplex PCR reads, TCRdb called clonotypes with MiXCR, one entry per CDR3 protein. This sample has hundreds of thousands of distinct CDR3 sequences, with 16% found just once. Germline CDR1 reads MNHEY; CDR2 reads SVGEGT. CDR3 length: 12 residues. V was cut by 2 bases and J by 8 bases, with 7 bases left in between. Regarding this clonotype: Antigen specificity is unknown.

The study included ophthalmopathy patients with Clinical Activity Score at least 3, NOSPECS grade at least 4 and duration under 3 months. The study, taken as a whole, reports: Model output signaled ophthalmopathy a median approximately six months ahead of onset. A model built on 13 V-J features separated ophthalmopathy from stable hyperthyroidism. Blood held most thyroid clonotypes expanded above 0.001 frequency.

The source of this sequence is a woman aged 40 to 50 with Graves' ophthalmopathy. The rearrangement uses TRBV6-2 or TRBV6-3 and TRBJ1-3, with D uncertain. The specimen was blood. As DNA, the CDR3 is TGTGCCAGCAGTTACAGTGTTGACACCATATATTTT. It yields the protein CASSYSVDTIYF.